What follows are 30 T cell receptor beta chains derived from one specimen sequenced in a study of blood T cell repertoires in COVID-19 (dated by TCRdb to 2018 to 2020). The method behind the library was the immunoSEQ multiplex PCR assay. Here the immuneACCESS table is served through TCRdb, limited to in-frame sequences with V and J called. Missing clones are a known gap in these copies; in checked studies unresolved V genes cover under half, and the rest lacks a known reason. This sample gives about 200,000 clones in total; about 78% of them show up just once. Jointly, the top ten make up 4.5% to 7% of the sample. The sample consisted of peripheral blood. Receptors originate from a woman in her sixties or seventies with acute or convalescent COVID-19.

The V call is TRBV10-3, the J call TRBJ2-7, with D perhaps TRBD2 (6 bases). Germline CDR1 is ENHRY and CDR2 is SYGVKD. The CDR3 length is 13 residues. V shed 4 bases and J shed 7 bases, with 14 bases lying between them. In DNA, the CDR3 is TGTGCCATCAGTGGGGTCGGGGCGGGGGAGCAGTACTTC. It yields the protein CAISGVGAGEQYF.

CDR3 in DNA: TGTGCCAGCAGCTTACAGTTCTACGAGCAGTACTTC. This sequence encodes CASSLQFYEQYF. V usage is TRBV5-5 and J usage is TRBJ2-7; no definite D call. Trimming stripped 2 bases from V and 3 bases from J, with 6 bases between. Per the germline V gene, CDR1 is SGHKS and CDR2 is YYEKEE (reference sequence). This CDR3 region has 12 residues. Full variable domain (remainder filled in from reference TRBV5-5 and TRBJ2-7): DAGVTQSPTHLIKTRGQQVTLRCSPISGHKSVSWYQQVLGQGPQFIFQYYEKEERGRGNFPDRFSARQFPNYSSELNVNALLLGDSALYLCASSLQFYEQYFGPGTRLTVT.

This clone was counted a single time. This chain uses TRBV28 with TRBJ1-1; 9 bases agree with TRBD1. Germline assignment: CDR1 MDHEN and CDR2 SYDVKM. V gave up 5 bases and J gave up 5 bases; unmatched junction bases: 15. CDR3 size: 17 residues. The chain's CDR3 is CASSELPGQGLRTEAFF. The DNA for the CDR3 is TGTGCCAGCAGTGAACTCCCGGGACAGGGTCTAAGAACTGAAGCTTTCTTT.

This chain uses TRBV18 with TRBJ1-5; D is perhaps TRBD1 (5 bases). V lost 2 bases and J lost 5, with 10 bases in between. Germline-derived CDR1 and CDR2 are KGHSH and LQKENI. The CDR3 contains 14 residues. CDR3 coding DNA: TGTGCCAGCTCACCAACCAGGGTTGATCAGCCCCAGCATTTT. Protein product: CASSPTRVDQPQHF.

With respect to this clone: This sample includes further DNA sequences coding for the same CDR3. The chain couples TRBV9 to TRBJ1-6; the match to TRBD1 covers 8 bases. Germline lookup yields CDR1 SGDLS and CDR2 YYNGEE. This CDR3 has 15 amino acids. Germline trimming cut 3 bases from V and 7 bases from J; bases unmatched to any gene: 6. CDR3 residues: CASSAGQGGNSPLHF. In DNA, the CDR3 is TGTGCCAGCAGCGCCGGACAGGGAGGCAATTCACCCCTCCACTTT.

The V and J genes are TRBV5-1 and TRBJ1-4, with TRBD1 identical over 7 bases. Germline V lookup: CDR1 SGHRS, CDR2 YFSETQ. J lost 5 bases, V lost 4 bases, and 5 bases had no gene match. The CDR3 length is 14 residues. The CDR3 DNA follows: TGCGCCAGCAGCCAGACAGGGATAAATGAAAAACTGTTTTTT. This gives the protein CASSQTGINEKLFF.

This rearrangement joins TRBV5-1 to TRBJ1-1, with 7 positions matching TRBD1. CDR3 length: 15 residues. Trimming cost V 2 bases and J 3 bases; bases outside gene matches: 7. Germline V CDR1 and CDR2: SGHRS, YFSETQ. CDR3 region: CASSLRGQSYTEAFF. CDR3 nucleotide sequence: TGCGCCAGCAGCTTAAGGGGACAGTCCTACACTGAAGCTTTCTTT.

The gene calls are TRBV7-2 and TRBJ2-1; perhaps TRBD2 as D (6 bases). Germline V gives CDR1 SGHTA, CDR2 FQGNSA. Trimming shortened V by 1 base and J by 9 bases, and 22 bases separated the two germline ends. The CDR3 has 17 amino acids. The CDR3 reads CASSLVALSGGRGEQFF. In DNA, the CDR3 is TGTGCCAGCAGCTTAGTGGCGTTGTCAGGTGGGCGGGGTGAGCAGTTCTTC.

V and J are TRBV5-5 and TRBJ2-5, with no clear D. CDR3 length equals 13 residues. Trimming removed 0 bases from V and 8 bases from J, with 11 bases in between. The germline V gene has CDR1 SGHKS and CDR2 YYEKEE (reference sequence). The CDR3 spells CASSLASGQTQYF. DNA for the CDR3: TGTGCCAGCAGCTTGGCCTCGGGTCAAACCCAGTACTTC. The variable domain in full, completed from reference TRBV5-5 and TRBJ2-5, reads DAGVTQSPTHLIKTRGQQVTLRCSPISGHKSVSWYQQVLGQGPQFIFQYYEKEERGRGNFPDRFSARQFPNYSSELNVNALLLGDSALYLCASSLASGQTQYFGPGTRLLVL.

This chain connects TRBV6-1 to TRBJ1-5; D may be TRBD1 (5 bases). The germline V gene encodes CDR1 MNHNS and CDR2 SASEGT. The length of the CDR3 is 17 residues. V lost 1 base, J lost 1 base, and 14 bases lay in between. CDR3 nucleotides: TGTGCCAGCAGTGAAGTGGGGTTAGACAGAAGCAATCAGCCCCAGCATTTT. Its translation: CASSEVGLDRSNQPQHF.

The chain has TRBV5-1 and TRBJ2-2, with TRBD1 as a possible D gene (5 bases). The CDR3 covers 14 residues. With 0 bases removed from V and 5 bases from J, the gap between germline ends came to 8 bases. Germline-derived CDR1 and CDR2 are SGHRS and YFSETQ. The DNA for the CDR3 is TGCGCCAGCAGCTTGGTGTCAGGGACCGGGGAGCTGTTTTTT. It is translated as CASSLVSGTGELFF.

The chain has TRBV20-1 and TRBJ2-7, with TRBD2 matching 9 bases. This CDR3 is 11 amino acids long. CDR1 DFQATT and CDR2 SNEGSKA come from the germline V gene (reference sequence). The trim removed 6 bases at V and 12 bases at J, leaving 9 bases unmatched. In nucleotides, the CDR3 is TGCAGTGCGAGAACCCCGGGACTAGCGTACTTC. The encoded protein is CSARTPGLAYF.

Comments on this clone: One junction end disagrees with the germline gene, perhaps due to a read error. The chain uses TRBV10-3 and TRBJ2-7; 7 nucleotides align to TRBD1. Germline V CDR1 and CDR2: ENHRY, SYGVKD. The CDR3 runs 13 residues. This CDR3 is CVISPGQSYEQYF. For the CDR3, the DNA is TGTGTCATCAGTCCGGGACAGTCCTACGAGCAGTACTTC.

The J gene is TRBJ1-6, the V gene TRBV6-1, with 8 bases fitting TRBD1. CDR1 is MNHNS, CDR2 SASEGT, per germline. This CDR3 spans 16 amino acids. The J segment lost 8 bases and the V segment lost 3 bases, leaving 9 bases of the junction unmatched. CDR3 in amino acids: CASSDTTGGVDSPLHF. Here the CDR3 DNA reads TGTGCCAGCAGTGACACCACAGGGGGTGTAGATTCACCCCTCCACTTT.

The chain has TRBV6-5 and TRBJ2-1, with 13 bases aligning to TRBD2. V shed 6 bases and J 3 bases; nucleotides not matched to a gene: 2. Per germline, CDR1 MNHEY and CDR2 SVGAGI. CDR3 length: 15 amino acids. The CDR3 DNA reads as TGTGCCAGCAGACGGACTAGCGGGAGCTACAATGAGCAGTTCTTC. Encoded protein: CASRRTSGSYNEQFF.

This rearrangement joins TRBV5-1 to TRBJ1-1, with 9 nucleotides matching TRBD1. Trimming took 4 bases from V and 0 from J; bases not matched to a gene: 4. This CDR3 region has 15 residues. Germline V CDR1 and CDR2: SGHRS, YFSETQ. The CDR3 nucleotides are TGCGCCAGCAGCACCGGGACAGGGCTGAACACTGAAGCTTTCTTT. This codes for CASSTGTGLNTEAFF.

The chain links TRBV2 to TRBJ2-3; tentative D call: TRBD1 (5 bases). CDR1 and CDR2 (germline): SNHLY, FYNNEI. The CDR3 is 15 residues long. Deletions cut 6 bases from V and 2 bases from J, with 15 bases between. CDR3 residues: CASSKDTGFTDTQYF. The CDR3 DNA sequence: TGTGCCAGCAGCAAAGACACAGGATTCACAGATACGCAGTATTTT.

The chain couples TRBV10-2 to TRBJ2-2; TRBD2 aligns across 10 bases. The CDR3 runs 16 residues. CDR1 and CDR2 from the germline V gene are WSHSY and SAAADI. Trimming at V came to 4 bases and at J to 3 bases, leaving 5 bases not matched to a gene. In DNA, the CDR3 is TGCGCCAGCAGTGTGGTAGCGGGAGGCTACACCGGGGAGCTGTTTTTT. This gives the protein CASSVVAGGYTGELFF.

The chain has TRBV5-1 and TRBJ1-2; 7 nucleotides align to TRBD1. Germline CDR1 and CDR2: SGHRS and YFSETQ. The CDR3 is 13 residues long. J lost 3 bases, V lost 5 bases, and 4 bases had no gene match. CDR3 loop: CASSRTGDYGYTF. In DNA, the CDR3 is TGCGCCAGCAGTCGCACAGGGGACTATGGCTACACCTTC.

V and J are TRBV11-2 and TRBJ2-3; 15 positions agree with TRBD2. Germline-derived CDR1 and CDR2 are SGHAT and FQNNGV. The CDR3 is made up of 16 amino acids. V lost 4 bases to trimming and J lost 4 bases; unmatched junction nucleotides: 3. The DNA of the CDR3 is TGTGCCAGCAGCTGGACTAGCGGGAGGGCCCCAGATACGCAGTATTTT. This gives the protein CASSWTSGRAPDTQYF. Based on the CDR3 plus reference TRBV11-2 and TRBJ2-3, the full variable domain is EAGVAQSPRYKIIEKRQSVAFWCNPISGHATLYWYQQILGQGPKLLIQFQNNGVVDDSQLPKDRFSAERLKGVDSTLKIQPAKLEDSAVYLCASSWTSGRAPDTQYFGPGTRLTVL.

This chain links TRBV29-1 with TRBJ1-1, with a tentative D call TRBD1 (5 bases). The CDR3 contains 13 residues. Trimming pared 7 bases from V and 0 bases from J, leaving 12 bases between. Germline V CDR1 and CDR2: SQVTM, ANQGSEA. CDR3 coding DNA: TGCAGCGCCTTCACAGGACTGAACACTGAAGCTTTCTTT. Its translation: CSAFTGLNTEAFF. Looking up the rest from reference TRBV29-1 and TRBJ1-1 gives the full variable domain: SAVISQKPSRDICQRGTSLTIQCQVDSQVTMMFWYRQQPGQSLTLIATANQGSEATYESGFVIDKFPISRPNLTFSTLTVSNMSPEDSSIYLCSAFTGLNTEAFFGQGTRLTVV.

This clone was found once. This chain joins TRBV5-6 and TRBJ1-6, with 8 positions matching TRBD1. Trimming at V came to 4 bases and at J to 7 bases, leaving 4 bases not matched to a gene. Germline CDR1 reads SGHDT; CDR2 reads YYEEEE. The CDR3 has 14 residues. Here the CDR3 DNA reads TGTGCCAGCAGCCCGGACAGGGAAAATTCACCCCTCCACTTT. Translating it yields CASSPDRENSPLHF.

The V and J genes are TRBV3-1 (or the pseudogene TRBV3-2) and TRBJ2-7; no clear D gene. Germline V gene lookup returns CDR1 LGHDT and CDR2 YNNKEL (reference sequence). Trimming left V 0 bases short and J 7 bases short, with 13 bases between. The CDR3 runs to 14 residues. CDR3 in amino acids: CASSQEMPVREQYF. CDR3 in DNA: TGTGCCAGCAGCCAAGAAATGCCAGTACGAGAGCAGTACTTC.

The rearrangement links TRBV29-1 to TRBJ1-2; 11 bases line up with TRBD1. Unmatched junction bases numbered 6, after V lost 7 bases and J lost 8 bases. This CDR3 region has 12 residues. Per the germline V gene, CDR1 is SQVTM and CDR2 is ANQGSEA. In nucleotides, the CDR3 is TGCAGCGCAGGACAGGGGGCGGAAGGCTACACCTTC. Its protein product is CSAGQGAEGYTF.

The table lists this clone with a few counts. This chain links TRBV4-1 with TRBJ2-5, with D possibly matching TRBD1 (5 bases). In germline, CDR1 is MGHRA, CDR2 YSYEKL. The V and J ends lost 4 bases and 6 bases respectively, with 15 bases between them. This CDR3 contains 14 residues. CDR3 amino acids: CASSPGRDRKTQYF. CDR3 coding DNA: TGCGCCAGCAGCCCTGGGCGTGACAGAAAGACCCAGTACTTC.

This chain connects TRBV5-1 to TRBJ1-2, with D perhaps TRBD1 (5 bases). The CDR3 covers 13 residues. Germline CDR1 is SGHRS and CDR2 is YFSETQ. The V end was cut by 8 bases, the J end by 6 bases, with 17 bases between. CDR3 bases: TGCGCCAGTAACGCGGCAGGGAGGGATGGCTACACCTTC. Translation gives CASNAAGRDGYTF.

This clone was picked up a small number of times. The chain recombines TRBV13 with TRBJ1-6; D perhaps matches TRBD1 (6 bases). V lost 0 bases to trimming and J lost 8 bases, with 11 bases between them. CDR3 size: 15 residues. Germline CDR1 is PRHDT and CDR2 is FYEKMQ (reference sequence). CDR3 sequence reads: CASSLGGAGDSPLHF. CDR3 nucleotides: TGTGCCAGCAGCTTAGGGGGGGCTGGAGATTCACCCCTCCACTTT.

This clone was picked up many times. The CDR3 protein is CAWSQRPYQPQHF. The CDR3 coding sequence is TGTGCCTGGAGCCAGAGGCCCTATCAGCCCCAGCATTTT. The chain employs TRBV30 and TRBJ1-5; D uncertain. The germline V gene encodes CDR1 GTSNPN and CDR2 SVGIG (reference sequence). Trimming stripped 3 bases from V and 5 bases from J, with 11 bases between. The length of the CDR3 is 13 residues.

The chain employs TRBV7-2 and TRBJ1-4; 9 bases are shared with TRBD1. Unmatched junction bases numbered 8, after V lost 5 bases and J lost 4 bases. This CDR3 contains 16 residues. Germline assignment: CDR1 SGHTA and CDR2 FQGNSA. As DNA, the CDR3 is TGTGCCAGCAGCCGTCCGGGACAGGGTGGTAATGAAAAACTGTTTTTT. Protein: CASSRPGQGGNEKLFF.

CDR3 nucleotide sequence: TGTGCCAGCAGCCAGGACCCCGGGGCAGGGGCGTCTTTTGTGCAGTACTTC. Protein product: CASSQDPGAGASFVQYF. The chain couples TRBV3-1 (or the pseudogene TRBV3-2) to TRBJ2-7, with D possibly being TRBD1 (6 bases). The CDR3 runs 17 residues. V was pared by 3 bases and J by 9 bases, with 27 bases between. Germline values: CDR1 LGHDT, CDR2 YNNKEL (reference sequence).